The 20 T cell receptor beta chains reported below all come from one sample, sequenced in a study of CD8 T cells in Susac syndrome. After extraction with the RNeasy kit, roughly 0.45 to 1 ug of the RNA was reverse transcribed using random hexamers. MiXCR, applied by TCRdb to the immunoSEQ multiplex PCR reads, yields one record per CDR3 protein. There are about 400,000 distinct CDR3 sequences in the sample; around 85% occur only once, and approximately 0.12% lies in the top ten. Sequenced: CD8+ T cells from PBMCs. These receptors all come from a human donor with multiple sclerosis.

The chain is built from TRBV19 and TRBJ2-3; 7 bases map to TRBD2. CDR1 LNHDA and CDR2 SQIVND come from the germline V gene (reference sequence). This CDR3 is built from 15 residues. Losses at the gene ends were 0 bases for V and 2 bases for J; bases not matched to a gene: 2. The CDR3 sequence is CASSIDGGSTDTQYF. CDR3 in DNA: TGTGCCAGTAGTATAGACGGGGGGTCCACAGATACGCAGTATTTT.

Concerning this clonotype: At one end, the junction sequence differs from germline, possibly due to a read error. The V and J genes are TRBV20-1 and TRBJ2-2, with 14 positions matching TRBD2. The CDR3 runs to 16 residues. CDR1 DFQATT and CDR2 SNEGSKA come from the germline V gene (reference sequence). CDR3 coding DNA: TGCAGTGCTAGAGAGGGACTAGCGGGAGACACCGGGGAGCTTTTTTTT. It codes for CSAREGLAGDTGELFF.

V is TRBV5-1 and J is TRBJ2-1; TRBD1 or TRBD2 may be the D gene (5 bases each). CDR1 SGHRS and CDR2 YFSETQ come from the germline V gene. V was shortened by 0 bases and J by 9 bases, with 10 bases between the two germline ends. The CDR3 has 13 amino acids. The CDR3 sequence is CASSLGRGTEQFF. The CDR3 DNA sequence: TGCGCCAGCAGCTTGGGTCGGGGCACTGAGCAGTTCTTC.

This clonotype has just one count. The chain joins TRBV20-1 to TRBJ2-2, with D perhaps TRBD1 (5 bases). Trimming pared 2 bases from V and 4 bases from J, leaving 8 bases between. CDR1 is DFQATT, CDR2 SNEGSKA, per germline (reference sequence). The CDR3 is 13 amino acids. The CDR3 coding sequence is TGCAGTGCTAGACAGGGTCCCACCGGGGAGCTGTTTTTT. Translated, it gives CSARQGPTGELFF.

This clonotype has only one observation. It is likely a read error, because the conserved phenylalanine at the end of the CDR3 is missing. V is TRBV4-1 and J is TRBJ1-1; no clear D gene. Germline-derived CDR1 and CDR2 are MGHRA and YSYEKL. The V end was cut by 4 bases, the J end by 4 bases, with 19 bases between. This CDR3 comprises 16 residues. Here the CDR3 DNA reads TGCGCCAGCAGCCCCCAATCGACACCGGGGAGCACTGAAGCTTTCTCT. This sequence encodes CASSPQSTPGSTEAFS.

A note on this clonotype: In this CDR3 the conserved last residue, phenylalanine or tryptophan, is missing, so a read error is likely. This chain connects TRBV7-9 to TRBJ1-1; D not resolved. Trimming took 5 bases from V and 1 from J, leaving 5 bases between them. The germline V gene encodes CDR1 SEHNR and CDR2 FQNEAQ (reference sequence). This CDR3 has 12 residues. Written as DNA, the CDR3 is TGTGCCAGCAGCCCTGAGAACACTGAAGCTTTCTTG. Translating gives CASSPENTEAFL.

The chain links TRBV20-1 to TRBJ2-7; perhaps D is TRBD1 or TRBD2 (6 bases each). The CDR3 length is 16 residues. Per germline, CDR1 DFQATT and CDR2 SNEGSKA (reference sequence). V lost 4 bases and J 6 bases, leaving 25 bases between the germline ends. The CDR3 DNA reads as TGCAGTGCTAACCCTGGGGGGCGCGGACTCGGATCCGAGCAGTACTTC. Encoded protein: CSANPGGRGLGSEQYF.

This chain connects TRBV11-1 to TRBJ2-7; D gene ambiguous. V lost 0 bases and J 6 bases, leaving 6 bases between the germline ends. CDR3 length: 12 amino acids. Germline CDR1 is SGHAT and CDR2 is FQDESV (reference sequence). The CDR3 spells CASSLALSEQYF. The CDR3 region has the DNA TGTGCCAGCAGCTTAGCCCTGAGCGAGCAGTACTTC.

J is TRBJ1-2 and V is TRBV28, with unresolved D. Deletions cut 6 bases from V and 2 bases from J, with 13 bases between. The CDR3 extends over 14 amino acids. CDR1 is MDHEN, CDR2 SYDVKM, per germline. CDR3: CASSLVTRNYGYTF. As DNA, the CDR3 is TGTGCCAGCAGCCTCGTAACACGAAACTATGGCTACACCTTC.

The chain recombines TRBV20-1 with TRBJ2-7, with unresolved D. The CDR3 runs to 13 residues. Germline CDR1 is DFQATT and CDR2 is SNEGSKA (reference sequence). The ends were cut back, 1 base at V and 4 bases at J, with 11 bases in the middle. Written as DNA, the CDR3 is TGCAGTGCTAGAGCCTCGGATGCGTACGAGCAGTACTTC. Translated: CSARASDAYEQYF.

J is TRBJ2-2 and V is TRBV11-3, with 7 positions matching TRBD1. From germline, CDR1 is SGHNT and CDR2 YENEEA. With 5 bases clipped from V and 5 bases from J, the junction kept 11 bases outside the gene matches. The CDR3 covers 16 residues. In nucleotides, the CDR3 is TGTGCCAGCAGCCCCGAGACAGGGCCGCGAACCGGGGAGCTGTTTTTT. It codes for CASSPETGPRTGELFF.

The gene calls are TRBV7-9 and TRBJ2-2; 8 nucleotides line up with TRBD2. CDR3 length: 12 amino acids. The V gene's germline CDR1 is SEHNR and CDR2 FQNEAQ (reference sequence). The CDR3 loop is CAAEREPGELFF. CDR3 DNA: TGTGCGGCGGAGCGGGAGCCTGGGGAGCTGTTTTTT.

V usage is TRBV27 and J usage is TRBJ2-7; 10 positions match TRBD1. This CDR3 has 16 amino acids. The junction had 11 bases not matched to a gene; V was cut back by 6 bases and J by 3 bases. Germline CDR1 MNHEY, CDR2 SMNVEV (reference sequence). CDR3 sequence (DNA): TGTGCCAGCAGCCAAAATGGACAGGGGGTGATCTACGAGCAGTACTTC. Its protein product is CASSQNGQGVIYEQYF.

This clonotype was seen more than once but under ten times. V usage is TRBV28 and J usage is TRBJ2-1, with D perhaps TRBD2 (6 bases). The CDR3 totals 14 residues. Germline-derived CDR1 and CDR2 are MDHEN and SYDVKM. V dropped 3 bases and J dropped 2 bases, with 8 bases sitting between them. Written as DNA, the CDR3 is TGTGCCAGCAGTTTGCGGGGTACCTACAATGAGCAGTTCTTC. Translating it yields CASSLRGTYNEQFF.

This chain links TRBV20-1 with TRBJ2-7, with 8 bases that match TRBD2. CDR1 is DFQATT, CDR2 SNEGSKA, per germline (reference sequence). Trimming at V came to 5 bases and at J to 5 bases, leaving 17 bases not matched to a gene. This CDR3 is built from 16 residues. In DNA, the CDR3 is TGCAGTGCTCCCGACCGCCTAGCGGGCGAGATCCACGAGCAGTACTTC. Translated: CSAPDRLAGEIHEQYF.

This chain uses TRBV10-3 with TRBJ2-1, with 7 bases lining up with TRBD1. From germline, CDR1 is ENHRY and CDR2 SYGVKD. V shed 5 bases and J 1 base; nucleotides not matched to a gene: 5. This CDR3 contains 15 residues. As DNA, the CDR3 is TGTGCCATCAGTCGGGACAGCCCTTCCTACAATGAGCAGTTCTTC. It encodes CAISRDSPSYNEQFF.

The gene calls are TRBV12-3 or TRBV12-4 and TRBJ2-7, with D perhaps TRBD1 (6 bases). Trimming took 6 bases from V and 2 from J, leaving 17 bases between them. The CDR3 contains 15 residues. CDR3 DNA sequence: TGTGCCAGCAGCCAGGGACATCTAAGGGCCTACGAGCAGTACTTC. Its protein is CASSQGHLRAYEQYF.

This sequence joins TRBV10-2 and TRBJ1-4; D possibly corresponds to TRBD1 (5 bases). The germline V gene has CDR1 WSHSY and CDR2 SAAADI. The CDR3 extends over 14 amino acids. Trimming pared 2 bases from V and 6 bases from J, leaving 10 bases between. The CDR3 DNA reads TGCGCCAGCAGTGAGGACTTCAGGGATGAAAAACTGTTTTTT. This sequence encodes CASSEDFRDEKLFF.

The chain combines TRBV13 with TRBJ2-3; possible D gene TRBD2, 6 bases. This CDR3 is built from 14 residues. Germline CDR1 and CDR2: PRHDT and FYEKMQ (reference sequence). V lost 3 bases and J 5 bases, leaving 12 bases between the germline ends. CDR3 amino acids: CASSLGLQGDTQYF. The CDR3 bases are TGTGCCAGCAGCTTGGGACTGCAGGGAGATACGCAGTATTTT.

The chain combines TRBV5-4 with TRBJ2-7; 11 bases map to TRBD2. V trimming: 3 bases; J trimming: 0 bases; junction bases outside the gene matches: 5. CDR3 length equals 16 residues. Germline V gives CDR1 SGHNT, CDR2 YYREEE (reference sequence). In DNA, the CDR3 is TGTGCCAGCAGCTCAGGGACTAGCGGACTCTCCTACGAGCAGTACTTC. Translated, it gives CASSSGTSGLSYEQYF.